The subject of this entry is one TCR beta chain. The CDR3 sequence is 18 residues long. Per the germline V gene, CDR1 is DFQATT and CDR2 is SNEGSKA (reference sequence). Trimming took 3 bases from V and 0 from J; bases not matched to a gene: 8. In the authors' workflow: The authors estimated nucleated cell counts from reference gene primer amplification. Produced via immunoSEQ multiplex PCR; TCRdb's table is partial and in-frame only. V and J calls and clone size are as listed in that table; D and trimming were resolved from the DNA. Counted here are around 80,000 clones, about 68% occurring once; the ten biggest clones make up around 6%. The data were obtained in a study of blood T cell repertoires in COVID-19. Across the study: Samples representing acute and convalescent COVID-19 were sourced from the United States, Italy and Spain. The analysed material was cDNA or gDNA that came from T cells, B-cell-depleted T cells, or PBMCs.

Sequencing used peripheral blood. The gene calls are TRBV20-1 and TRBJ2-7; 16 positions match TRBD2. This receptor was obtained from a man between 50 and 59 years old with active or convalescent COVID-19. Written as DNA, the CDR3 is TGCAGTGCTAGTGACGGGACTAGCGGGGGGGGCATCTCCTACGAGCAGTACTTC. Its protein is CSASDGTSGGGISYEQYF.